This TCR beta chain was profiled in a study of T cells in women clearing cervical HPV infection. The wider study: Controls were women whose single incident HPV16 infection cleared within 12 months without precancer or cancer. Case blood was drawn a median approximately five months after lesion detection. Case blood drawn at lesion detection; control blood after infection cleared. Study-level results: CIN3+ cases had significantly higher TCR richness than controls; evenness did not differ.

TCRdb's table, derived via immunoSEQ multiplex PCR, lists solely in-frame clones and lacks some. Reported are tens of thousands of clones; the ten largest clones contain 7.5% to 9.5%. For this clone: What it recognizes is unknown.

This receptor was taken from a woman aged 18-70 years with a cervical HPV16 infection that either progressed to CIN3+ or cleared (not recorded which). Sequencing was done on a sample of blood buffy coat.

CDR3 DNA (partial): TGTGCCAGCAGCCCCGGGACAGGGAACGAC. Translated: CASSPGTGND. The whole CDR3 region reads CASSPGTGNDYTF. The V gene is TRBV7-7, the J gene TRBJ1-2; 9 nucleotides agree with TRBD1. The read halts 3 residues ahead of the CDR3 end, with the missing end drawn from the germline J gene. The CDR3 length is 13 residues. Germline V gives CDR1 SSHAT, CDR2 FNYEAQ (reference sequence).